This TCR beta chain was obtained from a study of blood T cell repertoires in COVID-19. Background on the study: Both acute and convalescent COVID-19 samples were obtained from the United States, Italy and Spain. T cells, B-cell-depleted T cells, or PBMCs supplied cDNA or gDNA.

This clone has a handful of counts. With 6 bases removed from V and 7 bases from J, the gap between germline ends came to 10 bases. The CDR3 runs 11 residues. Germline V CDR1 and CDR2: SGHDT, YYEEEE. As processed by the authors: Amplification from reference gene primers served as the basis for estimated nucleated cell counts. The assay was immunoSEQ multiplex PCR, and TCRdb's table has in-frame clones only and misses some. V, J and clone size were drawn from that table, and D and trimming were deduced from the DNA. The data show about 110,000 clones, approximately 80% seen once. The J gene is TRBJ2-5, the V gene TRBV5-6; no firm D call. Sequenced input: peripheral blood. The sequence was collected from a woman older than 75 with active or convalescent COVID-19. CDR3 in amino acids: CASTNSGTQYF. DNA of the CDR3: TGTGCCAGCACGAACTCGGGGACCCAGTACTTC.